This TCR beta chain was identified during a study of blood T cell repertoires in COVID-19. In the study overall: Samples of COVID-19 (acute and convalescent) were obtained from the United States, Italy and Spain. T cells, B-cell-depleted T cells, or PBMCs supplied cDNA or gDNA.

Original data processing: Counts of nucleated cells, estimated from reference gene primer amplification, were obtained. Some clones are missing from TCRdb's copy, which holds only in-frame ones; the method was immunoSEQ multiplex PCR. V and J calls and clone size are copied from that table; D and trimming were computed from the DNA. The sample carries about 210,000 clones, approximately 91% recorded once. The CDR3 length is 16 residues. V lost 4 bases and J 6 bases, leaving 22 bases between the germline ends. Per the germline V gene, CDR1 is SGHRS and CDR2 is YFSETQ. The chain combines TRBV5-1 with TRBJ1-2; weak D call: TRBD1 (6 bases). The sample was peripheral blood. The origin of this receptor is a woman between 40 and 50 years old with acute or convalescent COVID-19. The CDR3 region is CASSPLTSTSGDGYTF. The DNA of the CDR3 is TGCGCCAGCAGCCCCCTAACCTCAACGTCAGGGGATGGCTACACCTTC.